This T cell receptor (beta chain) was identified in a study of spatial heterogeneity in lung cancer. Time point reported: sample taken at primary tumor resection. No cell sorting; template was whole RNA from tumor, lung tissue or PBMC. This clonotype is judged medium-sized. Its antigen is not identified. Findings and caveats of the study: Follow-up blood showed ubiquitous expanded tumor TCRs less than blood at resection did.

Using its own MiXCR run on the 5' RACE reads, TCRdb lists one record per CDR3 protein. The top ten hold under 30% of the sample, which has 20,000 to 25,000 distinct CDR3 sequences, over 3% seen once. V was clipped by 5 bases and J by 6 bases, with 11 bases between them. This CDR3 comprises 12 residues. Germline CDR1 and CDR2: SGHRS and YFSETQ. The input for sequencing was PBMCs, taken at surgery. This TCR derives from a female donor with early-stage non-small cell lung cancer. The genes are TRBV5-1 and TRBJ1-1, with unresolved D. In DNA, the CDR3 is TGCGCCAGCAGGGGCGTAAACGCTGAAGCTTTCTTT. This translates into CASRGVNAEAFF.